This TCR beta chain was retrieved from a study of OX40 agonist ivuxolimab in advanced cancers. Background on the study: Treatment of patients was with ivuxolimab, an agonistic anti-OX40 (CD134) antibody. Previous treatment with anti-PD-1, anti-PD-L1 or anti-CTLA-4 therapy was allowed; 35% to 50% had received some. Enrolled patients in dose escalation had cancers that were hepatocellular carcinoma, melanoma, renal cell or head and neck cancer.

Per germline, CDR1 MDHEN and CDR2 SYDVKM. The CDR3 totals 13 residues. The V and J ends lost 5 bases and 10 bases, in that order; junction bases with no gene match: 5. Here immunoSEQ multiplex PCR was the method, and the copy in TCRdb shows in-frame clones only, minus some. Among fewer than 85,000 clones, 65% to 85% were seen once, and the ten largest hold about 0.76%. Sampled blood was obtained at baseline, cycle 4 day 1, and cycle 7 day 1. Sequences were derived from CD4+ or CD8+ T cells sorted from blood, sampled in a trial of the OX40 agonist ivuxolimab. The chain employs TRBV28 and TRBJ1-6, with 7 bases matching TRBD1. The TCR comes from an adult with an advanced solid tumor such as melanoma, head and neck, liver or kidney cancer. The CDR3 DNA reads TGTGCCAGCAGTGACAGGGTGATCTCACCCCTCCACTTT. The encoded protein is CASSDRVISPLHF.